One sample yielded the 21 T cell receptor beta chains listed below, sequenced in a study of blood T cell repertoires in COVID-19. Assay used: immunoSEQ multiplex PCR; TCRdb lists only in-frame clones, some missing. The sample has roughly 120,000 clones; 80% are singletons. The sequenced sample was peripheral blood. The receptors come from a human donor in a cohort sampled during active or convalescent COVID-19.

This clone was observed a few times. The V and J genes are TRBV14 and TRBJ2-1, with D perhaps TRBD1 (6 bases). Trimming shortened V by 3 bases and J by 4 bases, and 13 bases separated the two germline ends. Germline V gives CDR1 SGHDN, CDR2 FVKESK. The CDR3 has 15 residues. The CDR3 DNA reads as TGTGCCAGCAGCCATTTAGGGGGTTTTTACAATGAGCAGTTCTTC. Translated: CASSHLGGFYNEQFF. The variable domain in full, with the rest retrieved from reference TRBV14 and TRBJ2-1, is EAGVTQFPSHSVIEKGQTVTLRCDPISGHDNLYWYRRVMGKEIKFLLHFVKESKQDESGMPNNRFLAERTGGTYSTLKVQPAELEDSGVYFCASSHLGGFYNEQFFGPGTRLTVL.

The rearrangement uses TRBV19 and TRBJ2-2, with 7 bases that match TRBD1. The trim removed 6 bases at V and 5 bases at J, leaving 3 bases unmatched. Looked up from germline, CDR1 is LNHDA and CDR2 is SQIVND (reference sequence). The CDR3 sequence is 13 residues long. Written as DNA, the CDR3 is TGTGCCAGTAGGGAACAGGGGACCGGGGAGCTGTTTTTT. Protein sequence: CASREQGTGELFF.

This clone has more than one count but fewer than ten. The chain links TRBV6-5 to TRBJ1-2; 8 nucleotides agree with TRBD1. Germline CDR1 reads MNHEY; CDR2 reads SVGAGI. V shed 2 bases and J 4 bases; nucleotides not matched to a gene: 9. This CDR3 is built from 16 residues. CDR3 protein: CASSYRFGQGSYGYTF. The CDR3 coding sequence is TGTGCCAGCAGTTACCGTTTTGGACAGGGTTCCTATGGCTACACCTTC.

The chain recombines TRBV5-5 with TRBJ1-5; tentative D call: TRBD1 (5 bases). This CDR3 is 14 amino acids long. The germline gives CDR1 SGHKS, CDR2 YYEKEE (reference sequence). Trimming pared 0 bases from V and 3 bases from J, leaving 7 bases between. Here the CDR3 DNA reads TGTGCCAGCAGCTTGGGACAGATCAATCAGCCCCAGCATTTT. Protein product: CASSLGQINQPQHF.

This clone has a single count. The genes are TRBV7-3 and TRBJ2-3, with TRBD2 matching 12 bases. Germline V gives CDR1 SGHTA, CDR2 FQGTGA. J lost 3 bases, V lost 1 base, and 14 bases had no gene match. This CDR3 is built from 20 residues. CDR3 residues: CASSLNRPGPTSGRTDTQYF. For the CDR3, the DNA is TGTGCCAGCAGCTTAAATCGGCCGGGTCCTACTAGCGGGAGGACAGATACGCAGTATTTT.

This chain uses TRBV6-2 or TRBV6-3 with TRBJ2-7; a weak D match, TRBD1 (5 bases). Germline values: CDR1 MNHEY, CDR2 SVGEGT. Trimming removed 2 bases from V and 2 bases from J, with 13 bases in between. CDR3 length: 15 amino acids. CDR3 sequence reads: CASSYPAGSTYEQYF. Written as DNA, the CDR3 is TGTGCCAGCAGTTACCCGGCAGGGTCGACCTACGAGCAGTACTTC.

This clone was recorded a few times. In DNA form, the CDR3 reads TGTGCCAGCAGCCGTATAGGACAGTTTAATTCACCCCTCCACTTT. This encodes CASSRIGQFNSPLHF. V usage is TRBV5-4 and J usage is TRBJ1-6, with D tentatively TRBD1 (6 bases). V was clipped by 4 bases and J by 6 bases, with 14 bases between them. Per germline, CDR1 SGHNT and CDR2 YYREEE (reference sequence). The length of the CDR3 is 15 residues.

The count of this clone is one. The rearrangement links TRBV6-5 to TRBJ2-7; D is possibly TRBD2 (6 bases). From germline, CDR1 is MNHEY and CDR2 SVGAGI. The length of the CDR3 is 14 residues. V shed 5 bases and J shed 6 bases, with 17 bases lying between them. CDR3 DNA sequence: TGTGCCAGCAGTCCCCGGGACTCCACGCGCGAGCAGTACTTC. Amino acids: CASSPRDSTREQYF.

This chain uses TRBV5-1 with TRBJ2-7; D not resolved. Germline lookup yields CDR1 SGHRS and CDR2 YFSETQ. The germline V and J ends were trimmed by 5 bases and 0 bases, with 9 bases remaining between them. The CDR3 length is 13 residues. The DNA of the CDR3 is TGCGCCAGCAGAATCTCGAGCTCCTACGAGCAGTACTTC. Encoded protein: CASRISSSYEQYF.

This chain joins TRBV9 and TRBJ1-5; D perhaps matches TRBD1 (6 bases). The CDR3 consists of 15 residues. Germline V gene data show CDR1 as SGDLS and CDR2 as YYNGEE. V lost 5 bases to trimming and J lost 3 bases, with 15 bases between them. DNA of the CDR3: TGTGCCAGCAGTAAAGGGGCAGGGGACAATCAGCCCCAGCATTTT. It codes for CASSKGAGDNQPQHF.

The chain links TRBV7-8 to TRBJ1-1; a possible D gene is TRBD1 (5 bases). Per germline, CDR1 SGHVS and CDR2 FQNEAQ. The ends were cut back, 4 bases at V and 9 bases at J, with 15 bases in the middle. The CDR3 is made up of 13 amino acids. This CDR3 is CASSSRQGSKAFF. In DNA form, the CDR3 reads TGTGCCAGCAGCTCGAGGCAGGGATCGAAAGCTTTCTTT.

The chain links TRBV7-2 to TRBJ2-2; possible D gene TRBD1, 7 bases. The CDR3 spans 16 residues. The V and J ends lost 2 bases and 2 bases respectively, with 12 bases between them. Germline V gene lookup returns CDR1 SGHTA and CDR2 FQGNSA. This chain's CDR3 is CASSLQGGLNTGELFF. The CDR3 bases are TGTGCCAGCAGCTTACAGGGGGGCCTTAACACCGGGGAGCTGTTTTTT. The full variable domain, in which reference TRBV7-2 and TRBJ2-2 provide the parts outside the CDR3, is GAGVSQSPSNKVTEKGKDVELRCDPISGHTALYWYRQSLGQGLEFLIYFQGNSAPDKSGLPSDRFSAERTGGSVSTLTIQRTQQEDSAVYLCASSLQGGLNTGELFFGEGSRLTVL.

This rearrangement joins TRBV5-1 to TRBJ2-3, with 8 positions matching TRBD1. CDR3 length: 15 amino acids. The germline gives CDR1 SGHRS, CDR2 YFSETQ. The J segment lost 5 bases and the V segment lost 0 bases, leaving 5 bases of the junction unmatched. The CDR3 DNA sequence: TGCGCCAGCAGCTTGGCCCAGGGGGCTATAGATACGCAGTATTTT. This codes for CASSLAQGAIDTQYF. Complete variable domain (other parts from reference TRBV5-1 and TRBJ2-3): KAGVTQTPRYLIKTRGQQVTLSCSPISGHRSVSWYQQTPGQGLQFLFEYFSETQRNKGNFPGRFSGRQFSNSRSEMNVSTLELGDSALYLCASSLAQGAIDTQYFGPGTRLTVL.

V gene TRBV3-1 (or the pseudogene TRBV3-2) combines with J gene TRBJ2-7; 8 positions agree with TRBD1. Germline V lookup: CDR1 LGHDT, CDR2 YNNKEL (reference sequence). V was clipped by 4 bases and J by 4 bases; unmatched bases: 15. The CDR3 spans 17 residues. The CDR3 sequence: CASSRTVGGRGPYEQYF. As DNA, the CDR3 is TGTGCCAGCAGCCGGACCGTTGGCGGCAGGGGGCCTTACGAGCAGTACTTC.

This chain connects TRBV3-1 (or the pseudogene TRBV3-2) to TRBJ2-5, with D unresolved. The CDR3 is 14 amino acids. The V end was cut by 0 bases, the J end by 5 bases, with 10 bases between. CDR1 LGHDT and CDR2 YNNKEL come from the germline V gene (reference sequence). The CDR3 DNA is TGTGCCAGCAGCCAAGAGGCTTCATGGGAGACCCAGTACTTC. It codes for CASSQEASWETQYF.

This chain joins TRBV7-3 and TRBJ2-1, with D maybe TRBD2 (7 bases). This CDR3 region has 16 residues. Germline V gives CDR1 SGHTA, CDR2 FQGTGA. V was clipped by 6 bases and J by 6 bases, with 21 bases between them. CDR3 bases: TGTGCCAGCAGACCCCAAGGGGGGGGCGCTGGCAATGAGCAGTTCTTC. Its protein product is CASRPQGGGAGNEQFF.

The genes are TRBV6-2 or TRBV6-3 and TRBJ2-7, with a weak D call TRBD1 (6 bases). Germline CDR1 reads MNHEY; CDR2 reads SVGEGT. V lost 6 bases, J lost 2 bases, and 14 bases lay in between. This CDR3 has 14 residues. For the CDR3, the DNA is TGTGCCAGCAGGCCTGGGGGCGTCCCCTACGAGCAGTACTTC. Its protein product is CASRPGGVPYEQYF.

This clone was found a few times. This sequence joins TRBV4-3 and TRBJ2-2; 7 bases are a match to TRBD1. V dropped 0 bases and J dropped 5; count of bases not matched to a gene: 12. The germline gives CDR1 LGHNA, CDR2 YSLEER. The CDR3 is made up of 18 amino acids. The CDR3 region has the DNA TGCGCCAGCAGCCAAGAGGTGTCTTTACAGGGGTATACCGGGGAGCTGTTTTTT. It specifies CASSQEVSLQGYTGELFF.

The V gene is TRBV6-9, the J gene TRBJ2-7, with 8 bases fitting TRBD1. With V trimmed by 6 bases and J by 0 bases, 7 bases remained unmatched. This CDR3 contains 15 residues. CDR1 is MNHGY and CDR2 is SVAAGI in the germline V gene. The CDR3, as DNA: TGTGCCAGCAGGTCCCCGGGACAGGTCTCCTACGAGCAGTACTTC. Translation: CASRSPGQVSYEQYF.

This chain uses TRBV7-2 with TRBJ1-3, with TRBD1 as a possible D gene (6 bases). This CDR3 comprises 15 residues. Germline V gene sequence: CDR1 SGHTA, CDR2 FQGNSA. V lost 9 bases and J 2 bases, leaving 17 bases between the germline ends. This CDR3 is CASQTGFGAGNTIYF. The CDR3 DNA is TGTGCCAGTCAAACAGGGTTCGGCGCTGGAAACACCATATATTTT.

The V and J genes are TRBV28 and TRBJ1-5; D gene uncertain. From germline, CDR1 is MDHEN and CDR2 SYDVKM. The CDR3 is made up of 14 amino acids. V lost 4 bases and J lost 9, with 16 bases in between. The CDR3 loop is CASSSNYNSPPQHF. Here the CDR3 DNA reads TGTGCCAGCAGTTCGAACTATAATTCACCGCCCCAGCATTTT.